This T cell receptor (beta chain) was observed in a study of regulatory and conventional T cells in RAG deficiency. The sorted conventional CD4+ T cells were CD25-low and CD127-high, with genomic DNA sequenced. V was pared by 5 bases and J by 4 bases, with 8 bases between. This CDR3 is built from 13 residues. CDR1 SGHTA and CDR2 FQGTGA come from the germline V gene. Study-level points and caveats: Shorter CDR3s in all patient subsets; >75% Treg-Tconv overlap in Omenn. Sorted Omenn CD25-high CD127-low cells may not be bona fide Tregs. Compared with controls, unique Treg TCR beta sequences dropped roughly 94-fold in Omenn syndrome and CID/AS.

Here immunoSEQ multiplex PCR was the method, and the copy in TCRdb shows in-frame clones only, minus some. The table records approximately 12,000 clones, just under 95% of them present only once. Comment on this clone: Its specificity is not known.

The same sample was also studied in work on regulatory T cells. As that study records: The primer mix had 52 TRBV and 13 TRBJ primers. Regulatory T cells showed the strongest V-J pair restriction and V/J gene skewing among patient repertoires.

This receptor was taken from a human donor in good health. Sequencing was performed on CD4+ effector T cells sorted from blood. The rearrangement uses TRBV7-3 and TRBJ2-2; D is undetermined. The CDR3 here is CASSPLSTGELFF. The CDR3 bases are TGTGCCAGCAGCCCCCTGTCCACCGGGGAGCTGTTTTTT.